These T cell receptor beta chains were read from a single sample in a study of T cells after yellow fever vaccination. MiXCR, applied by TCRdb to the 5' RACE reads, yields one record per CDR3 protein. This table holds a few hundred thousand distinct CDR3 sequences, 3.5% to 4.5% found once. The sample here was PBMCs, taken 5 days after the yellow fever booster vaccination. These receptors were taken from a man between 18 and 35 years old who received the YFV17D yellow fever vaccine. Each CDR3 is given with its conserved first and last residue. The D gene is left open where the match is weak. The size of a clone is reported for some rows only, either as once, few or many, or as a class for expanded clones.

d_call j_call v_call cdr3_length clone_size cdr3_nt cdr3_aa
TRBD1 TRBJ1-4 TRBV10-1 15 few TGCGCCAGCAGTGAGTCGATGGGGACAGGGGGAAAACTGTTTTTT CASSESMGTGGKLFF
. TRBJ1-3 TRBV5-1 15 . TGCGCCAGCAGCTTGGGAGCCGGACACGGAAACACCATATATTTT CASSLGAGHGNTIYF
TRBD1 TRBJ1-6 TRBV20-1 15 few TGCAGTGCTAGAGATCCGGACAGGGGTAATTCACCCCTCCACTTT CSARDPDRGNSPLHF
. TRBJ1-2 TRBV27 13 few TGTGCCAGCAGTTTATCGAGGGCGGGTGGCTACACCTTC CASSLSRAGGYTF
TRBD1 TRBJ2-3 TRBV18 14 many TGTGCCAGCAAAGAGGGACAGCCCACAGATACGCAGTATTTT CASKEGQPTDTQYF
. TRBJ1-2 TRBV6-4 13 many TGTGCCAGCAGTGGTCGGGAGGGGGAAGGCTACACCTTC CASSGREGEGYTF
TRBD1 TRBJ2-4 TRBV10-3 15 . TGTGCCATCAGTACAGGGGGCCGTACCAAAAACATTCAGTACTTC CAISTGGRTKNIQYF
TRBD1 TRBJ1-1 TRBV5-4 16 . TGTGCCAGCAGTCCGGAAGCGACAGGGATGAACACTGAAGCTTTCTTT CASSPEATGMNTEAFF
TRBD1 TRBJ1-5 TRBV10-3 14 few TGTGCCATGGGGGACAGGGGGCCGCGTCAGCCCCAGCATTTT CAMGDRGPRQPQHF
TRBD1 TRBJ2-4 TRBV20-1 15 many TGCAGTGCTAGAGACAGGGGGCTTGCCAAAAACATTCAGTACTTC CSARDRGLAKNIQYF
. TRBJ2-2 TRBV7-7 13 many TGTGCTAGCGCCCCGGGGGCCACCGGGGAGCTGTTTTTT CASAPGATGELFF
TRBD1 TRBJ1-1 TRBV20-1 14 few TGCAGTGCTGGTAACAGGGGAGGGGGGACTGAAGCTTTCTTT CSAGNRGGGTEAFF
. TRBJ1-1 TRBV7-9 13 many TGTGCCAGCAGCTTAGATGGAGGTGCTGAAGCTTTCTTT CASSLDGGAEAFF
. TRBJ1-6 TRBV15 16 . TGTGCCACCAGCAGGGAGTTCGGCTCCTATAATTCACCCCTCCACTTT CATSREFGSYNSPLHF
. TRBJ1-5 TRBV12-3/TRBV12-4 12 many TGTGCCAGCAGGTATTCCAATCAGCCCCAGCATTTT CASRYSNQPQHF
TRBD2 TRBJ2-5 TRBV20-1 15 . TGCAGTGCTATAGCCCTAGCGGGGAGGGGAGAGACCCAGTACTTC CSAIALAGRGETQYF
. TRBJ2-1 TRBV12-3/TRBV12-4 15 few TGTGCCAGCAGACCTGGCACTCAGGCTGGGGGTGAGCAGTTCTTC CASRPGTQAGGEQFF
TRBD1 TRBJ1-1 TRBV2 14 few TGTGCCAGCAGTGGGTACAGGGGGAACACTGAAGCTTTCTTT CASSGYRGNTEAFF
. TRBJ2-7 TRBV18 15 . TGTGCCAGCTCACCAGAGTCCTCAAGCTCCTACGAGCAGTACTTC CASSPESSSSYEQYF
. TRBJ1-1 TRBV7-2 13 many TGTGCCAGCAGCTTCAGCGCTAACACTGAAGCTTTCTTT CASSFSANTEAFF
. TRBJ1-5 TRBV20-1 13 many TGCAGCGCCTTTGGGTCCGACAATCAGCCCCAGCATTTT CSAFGSDNQPQHF
TRBD1 TRBJ1-1 TRBV5-5 12 . TGTGCCAGCCACAGGGGAAGGACTGAAGCTTTCTTT CASHRGRTEAFF
. TRBJ2-1 TRBV15 13 . TGTGCCACCAGCCCCACGACGGGGGGCCAGCAGTTCTTC CATSPTTGGQQFF
TRBD2 TRBJ2-5 TRBV3-1 18 few TGTGCCAGCAGCCAATTCCGACTAGCGGGGGACTACCAAGAGACCCAGTACTTC CASSQFRLAGDYQETQYF
. TRBJ1-2 TRBV5-5 17 few TGTGCCAGCAGCTTGGTAGTCAGCCCAAGACCTAACTATGGCTACACCTTC CASSLVVSPRPNYGYTF
. TRBJ2-2 TRBV7-9 16 few TGTGCCAGCAGCTTCCGGGGGAGTTCGAACACCGGGGAGCTGTTTTTT CASSFRGSSNTGELFF
. TRBJ1-1 TRBV7-8 17 . TGTGCCAGCAGCTTAGGGCCCGACCCACGGGGAGACACTGAAGCTTTCTTT CASSLGPDPRGDTEAFF
. TRBJ1-4 TRBV7-2 14 . TGTGCCAGCAGCTTAAACCCAACTAATGAAAAACTGTTTTTT CASSLNPTNEKLFF
TRBD1 TRBJ2-7 TRBV4-3 16 many TGCGCCAGCAGCCAAGCACCGGGACAGGGTCCCTACGAGCAGTACTTC CASSQAPGQGPYEQYF
. TRBJ2-7 TRBV4-2 15 . TGTGCCAGCAGCCAAGCCGAACTTAGGGGATACGAGCAGTACTTC CASSQAELRGYEQYF
. TRBJ2-6 TRBV5-1 18 few TGCGCCAGCAGCTTGAAGGCCAGGCCTGTCTCTGGGGCCAACGTCCTGACTTTC CASSLKARPVSGANVLTF
. TRBJ1-5 TRBV6-2/TRBV6-3 17 . TGTGCCAGCAGTTACCCAAGACTCCGACAGGCCCATCAGCCCCAGCATTTT CASSYPRLRQAHQPQHF
. TRBJ2-1 TRBV6-5 13 few TGTGCCAGCAGAGTGGACGGTTCGGGTGAGCAGTTCTTC CASRVDGSGEQFF
. TRBJ2-2 TRBV15 15 . TGTGCCACCAGCAGCCGATTGGATATCACCGGGGAGCTGTTTTTT CATSSRLDITGELFF
TRBD2 TRBJ2-1 TRBV6-5 15 few TGTGCCAGCAGTCTTGAACCGGGACTAGCTACTGAGCAGTTCTTC CASSLEPGLATEQFF
. TRBJ2-3 TRBV3-1 13 many TGTGCCAGCAGTCCCAGGGATTCAGATACGCAGTATTTT CASSPRDSDTQYF
TRBD2 TRBJ2-4 TRBV29-1 13 many TGCAGCGTTGTATACGGGGGGGCAAACATTCAGTACTTC CSVVYGGANIQYF
TRBD2 TRBJ2-3 TRBV7-3 15 many TGTGCCAGCAGCACTAGCGGGGGCCCTGTTGGTACGCAGTATTTT CASSTSGGPVGTQYF